What follows describes a single T cell receptor (beta chain). Its target antigen remains unknown. Base qualities are not provided; no much larger clone lies one nucleotide away. The library came from PCR. Sequenced using an Illumina HiSeq 2500. TCR libraries were prepared with molecular barcoding, using unique molecular identifiers to normalize TCRbeta repertoire quantification. TCRdb trimmed the raw reads at Q25, called clones with MiXCR and kept productive beta chains. Each entry merges the rows of one CDR3 protein and shows their most common DNA and genes. Across this sample there are around 580,000 distinct CDR3 sequences, with 20% to 25% seen only once. The ten top clones hold 13% to 15% of the sample. The sample comes from a study of T-cell reconstitution after alpha-beta-depleted transplantation in children (dated by TCRdb to about 2016). Background on the whole study: T-cell immune reconstitution after TCRalphabeta/CD19-depleted allogeneic hematopoietic cell transplantation in children was quantitatively tracked in the study by means of TCR repertoire profiling.

V is trimmed back by 0 bases and J by 2 bases, and the junction contains 4 bases that no gene match accounts for. For CDR1 and CDR2, the germline V gene (reference sequence) lists DFQATT and SNEGSKA. The CDR3 measures 15 amino acids from cysteine to phenylalanine. Just CDR3 DNA is preserved here, 45 bases in frame from base 1. The research as a whole found: In some patients, the high TCRbeta diversity seen at day 60 was put down to recipient T cells and intrathymic progenitors that had survived conditioning. About two months after transplant, the apparently early recovery of alphabetaT-cell counts reportedly depended on just several hundred clones that had expanded rapidly and came from non-depleted graft cells. Over subsequent months, a decline in hyperexpanded clone frequencies was noted, and after one year, T-cell counts and TCRbeta diversity were mostly ascribed to newly produced T cells.

The sample's treatment or condition label, in plain terms: allogeneic hematopoietic cell transplantation with graft depleted of TCRalphabeta T cells and CD19 B cells. The transplant recipients were children given TCRalphabeta/CD19-depleted allogeneic hematopoietic cell grafts. The receptor's source is a boy younger than two who had a stem cell transplant for acute myeloid leukemia, so the T cells may come from the graft donor. The sample consisted of PBMCs, mostly from graft donor cells, taken 360 days after TCRalphabeta/CD19-depleted stem cell transplant. Rearrangement joined TRBV20-1 to TRBJ2-3; 8 middle bases align to TRBD2. Read as DNA, the sequence is TGCAGTGCTAGAGATTTAGCGGGGATCACAGATACGCAGTATTTT. This is translated as CSARDLAGITDTQYF.